This T cell receptor beta chain was identified during a study of T cells in Graves' hyperthyroidism and ophthalmopathy. The CDR3 is 12 residues long. Trimming took 0 bases from V and 4 from J, leaving 6 bases between them. Germline CDR1 and CDR2: GTSNPN and SVGIG (reference sequence). Diagnosis of hyperthyroidism was new in patients aged 18 to 65, and its duration was under 2 months. Diagnoses used clinical symptoms, serum thyroxine and TRAb, thyroid ultrasound and orbital computed tomography. The PBMCs had their origin in around 10 ml of fresh peripheral blood. This clonotype has at least ten counts. The target antigen is unknown. From RNA transcripts, TCR beta CDR3 regions were amplified. First-round RT-PCR targeting the TCR CDR3 was performed with the HTBI primer set. TCRdb reprocessed the multiplex PCR reads via MiXCR and lists one record per CDR3 protein. The data contain around 300,000 distinct CDR3 sequences, about 25% of them singletons.

Study outcomes and limitations: Most clonotypes that expanded in the thyroid above 0.001 also showed up in blood.

Source material: blood. The chain couples TRBV30 to TRBJ1-2; D call uncertain. This clonotype was obtained from a man aged 40-50 years with Graves' hyperthyroidism that later progressed to Graves' ophthalmopathy. As DNA, the CDR3 is TGTGCCTGGAGTGTCGGGGTCTATGGCTACACCTTC. This encodes CAWSVGVYGYTF.